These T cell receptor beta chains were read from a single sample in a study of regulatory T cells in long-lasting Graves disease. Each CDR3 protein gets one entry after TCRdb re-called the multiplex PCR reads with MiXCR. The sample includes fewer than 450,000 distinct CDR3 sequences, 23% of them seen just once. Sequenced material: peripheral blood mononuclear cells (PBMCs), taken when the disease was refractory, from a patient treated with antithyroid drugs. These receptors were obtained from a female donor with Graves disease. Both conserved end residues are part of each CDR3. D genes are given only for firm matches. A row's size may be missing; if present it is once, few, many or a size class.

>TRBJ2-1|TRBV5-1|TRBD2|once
TGCGCCAGCAGCCCCGGACTAGCGGGTTACAATGAGCAGTTCTTC
CASSPGLAGYNEQFF
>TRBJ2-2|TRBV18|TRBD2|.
TGTGCCAGCTCACGGACTAGCGGGATGAACACCGGGGAGCTGTTTTTT
CASSRTSGMNTGELFF
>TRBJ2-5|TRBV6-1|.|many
TGTGCCAGCACGGCAATCCGGGGAGAGACCCAGTACTTC
CASTAIRGETQYF
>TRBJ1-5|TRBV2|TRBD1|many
TGTGCCAGCTACCGGGACAGGGGAACCCAGCCCCAGCATTTT
CASYRDRGTQPQHF
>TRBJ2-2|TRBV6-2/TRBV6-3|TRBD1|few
TGTGCCAGCAGTTCACGGGACAGGGCCAACACCGGGGAGCTGTTTTTT
CASSSRDRANTGELFF
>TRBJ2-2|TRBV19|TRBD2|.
TGTGCCGGACTAGCGGGACACGGGGAGCTGTTTTTT
CAGLAGHGELFF
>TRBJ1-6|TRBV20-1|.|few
TGCAGTGCTAGAGATCCTGGACAATCGGGTTCACCCCTCCACTTT
CSARDPGQSGSPLHF
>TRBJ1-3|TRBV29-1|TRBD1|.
TGCCCGAACAGGGGGCCTGGAAACACCATATATTTT
CPNRGPGNTIYF
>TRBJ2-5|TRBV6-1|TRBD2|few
TGTGCCAGCAGTGAAACCCTAGGCTCTAGCGGGAGCTTAGAGACCCAGTACTTC
CASSETLGSSGSLETQYF
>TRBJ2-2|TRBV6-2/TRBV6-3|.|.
TGTGCCAGCAGCCCAATGGACACCGGGGAGCTGTTTTTT
CASSPMDTGELFF
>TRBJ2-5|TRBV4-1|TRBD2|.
TGCGCCAGCGGCCGCTCGGGGGGCCAAGAGACCCAGTACTTC
CASGRSGGQETQYF
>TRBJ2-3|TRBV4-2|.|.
TGTGCCAGCAGCCAAGATCAAGGGGAACCTAGCACAGATACGCAGTATTTT
CASSQDQGEPSTDTQYF
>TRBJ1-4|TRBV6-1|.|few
TGTGCCAGCAGACGCCTTGGGGGGAGTAATGAAAAACTGTTTTTT
CASRRLGGSNEKLFF